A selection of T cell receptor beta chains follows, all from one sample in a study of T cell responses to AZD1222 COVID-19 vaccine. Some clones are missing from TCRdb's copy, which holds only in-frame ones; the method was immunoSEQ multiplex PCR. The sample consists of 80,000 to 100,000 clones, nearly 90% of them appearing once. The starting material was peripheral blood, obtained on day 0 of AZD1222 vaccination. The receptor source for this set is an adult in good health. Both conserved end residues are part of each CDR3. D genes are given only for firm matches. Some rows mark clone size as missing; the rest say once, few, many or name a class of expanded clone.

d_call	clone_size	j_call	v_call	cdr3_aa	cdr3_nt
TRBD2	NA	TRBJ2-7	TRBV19	CASSIGGLAAYEQYF	TGTGCCAGTAGTATAGGTGGACTAGCAGCCTACGAGCAGTACTTC
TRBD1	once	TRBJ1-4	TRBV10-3	CAISESGTETNEKLFF	TGTGCCATCAGTGAGTCCGGGACAGAGACTAATGAAAAACTGTTTTTT
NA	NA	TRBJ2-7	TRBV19	CASRDIRSSYEQYF	TGTGCCAGTAGGGACATCAGGAGCTCCTACGAGCAGTACTTC
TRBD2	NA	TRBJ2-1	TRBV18	CASSNLSGSPYNEQFF	TGTGCCAGCTCTAACCTTAGCGGGAGCCCCTACAATGAGCAGTTCTTC
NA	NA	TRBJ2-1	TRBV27	CASSPGLPHYNEQFF	TGTGCCAGCAGTCCCGGACTCCCCCACTACAATGAGCAGTTCTTC
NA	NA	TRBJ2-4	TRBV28	CASSFGGTAGNIQYF	TGTGCCAGCAGTTTCGGGGGGACAGCGGGAAACATTCAGTACTTC
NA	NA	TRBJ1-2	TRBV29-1	CSVESASDYGYTF	TGCAGCGTTGAATCGGCCAGCGACTATGGCTACACCTTC
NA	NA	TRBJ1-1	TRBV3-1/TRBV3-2	CASSQGLNTEAFF	TGTGCCAGCAGCCAAGGGTTGAACACTGAAGCTTTCTTT
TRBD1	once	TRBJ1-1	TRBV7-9	CASSAPDRGTEAFF	TGTGCCAGCAGCGCGCCTGACAGGGGAACTGAAGCTTTCTTT
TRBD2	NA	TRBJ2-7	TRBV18	CASSPGGYEQYF	TGTGCCAGCTCACCGGGAGGGTACGAGCAGTACTTC
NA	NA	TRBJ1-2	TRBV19	CASNFVGGDLYGYTF	TGTGCCAGTAACTTCGTGGGGGGAGACCTTTATGGCTACACCTTC
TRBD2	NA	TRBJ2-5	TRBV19	CASSRTSGQETQYF	TGTGCCAGTAGTAGGACTAGCGGCCAAGAGACCCAGTACTTC
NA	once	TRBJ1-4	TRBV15	CATSRDKGDYEKLFF	TGTGCCACCAGCAGAGATAAGGGGGACTATGAAAAACTGTTTTTT
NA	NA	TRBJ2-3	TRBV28	CASSSNSGTDTQYF	TGTGCCAGCAGTTCGAATAGCGGCACAGATACGCAGTATTTT
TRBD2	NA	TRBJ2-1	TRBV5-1	CASRKASGSEYNEQFF	TGCGCCAGCAGGAAGGCTAGCGGGAGTGAATACAATGAGCAGTTCTTC
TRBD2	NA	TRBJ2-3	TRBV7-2	CASSLNGLAPDTQYF	TGTGCCAGCAGCTTAAACGGACTAGCGCCAGATACGCAGTATTTT
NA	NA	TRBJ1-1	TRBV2	CASGPTQNTEAFF	TGTGCCAGCGGACCGACTCAAAACACTGAAGCTTTCTTT
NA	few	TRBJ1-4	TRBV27	CASSLDWGREKLFF	TGTGCCAGCTCCCTCGACTGGGGGAGAGAAAAACTGTTTTTT
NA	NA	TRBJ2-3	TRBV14	CASSQVGFRTDTQYF	TGTGCCAGCAGCCAAGTAGGGTTCAGGACAGATACGCAGTATTTT
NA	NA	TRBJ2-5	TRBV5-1	CASSLLGVHEETQYF	TGCGCCAGCAGCCTGCTGGGGGTCCATGAAGAGACCCAGTACTTC
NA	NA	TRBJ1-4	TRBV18	CASSTASPPNEKLFF	TGTGCCAGCTCAACCGCCTCTCCACCAAATGAAAAACTGTTTTTT
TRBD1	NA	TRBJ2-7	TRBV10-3	CAIWGQGTDEQYF	TGTGCCATCTGGGGACAGGGGACGGACGAGCAGTACTTC
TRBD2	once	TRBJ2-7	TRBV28	CASSLLASGTNEQYF	TGTGCCAGCAGTTTATTAGCTAGCGGGACCAACGAGCAGTACTTC
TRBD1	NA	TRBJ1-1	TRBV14	CASGTGSLKAFF	TGTGCCAGCGGGACAGGGAGTTTGAAAGCTTTCTTT
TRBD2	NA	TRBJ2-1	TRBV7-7	CASSSGIAGAKNEQFF	TGTGCCAGCTCCTCCGGGATAGCGGGAGCTAAGAATGAGCAGTTCTTC
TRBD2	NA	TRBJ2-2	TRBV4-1	CASSQEGLAGGRETGELFF	TGCGCCAGCAGCCAAGAGGGACTAGCGGGAGGGCGCGAGACCGGGGAGCTGTTTTTT
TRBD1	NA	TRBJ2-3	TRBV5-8	CASTQGADSSTDTQYF	TGTGCCAGCACCCAGGGGGCCGACTCTAGCACAGATACGCAGTATTTT
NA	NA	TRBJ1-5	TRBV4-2	CASSLTPYGQPQHF	TGTGCCAGCAGCCTTACTCCCTATGGTCAGCCCCAGCATTTT
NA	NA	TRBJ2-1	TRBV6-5	CASSYRPGVYNEQFF	TGTGCCAGCAGTTACCGCCCAGGCGTATACAATGAGCAGTTCTTC
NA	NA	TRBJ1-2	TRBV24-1	CATSDSPGTYGYTF	TGTGCCACCAGTGATTCCCCAGGGACCTATGGCTACACCTTC
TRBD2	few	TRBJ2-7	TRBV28	CASRGPSGARDEQYF	TGTGCCAGCAGAGGTCCTAGCGGGGCACGCGACGAGCAGTACTTC
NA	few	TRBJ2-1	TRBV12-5	CASGLIQGNEQFF	TGTGCTAGTGGTTTGATCCAGGGCAATGAGCAGTTCTTC
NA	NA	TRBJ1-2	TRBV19	CASSPGQLYGYTF	TGTGCCAGCAGCCCGGGGCAGCTATATGGCTACACCTTC
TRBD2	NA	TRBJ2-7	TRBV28	CASSLGTSGRRNEQYF	TGTGCCAGCAGCTTGGGGACTAGCGGGAGAAGGAACGAGCAGTACTTC
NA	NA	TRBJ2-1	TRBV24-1	CATSDPTQRRDNEQFF	TGTGCCACCAGTGATCCCACCCAGCGGAGGGACAATGAGCAGTTCTTC
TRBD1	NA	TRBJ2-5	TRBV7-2	CASSSYRGQETQYF	TGTGCCAGCAGCTCCTACAGGGGGCAAGAGACCCAGTACTTC
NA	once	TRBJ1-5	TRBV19	CASSFRQGNQPQHF	TGTGCCAGTAGTTTCCGACAGGGCAATCAGCCCCAGCATTTT
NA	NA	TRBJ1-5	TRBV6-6	CASSDSQGLNQPQHF	TGTGCCAGCAGTGACTCCCAGGGTTTGAATCAGCCCCAGCATTTT
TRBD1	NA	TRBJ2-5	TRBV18	CASSTEQGVQETQYF	TGTGCCAGCTCAACGGAACAGGGGGTTCAAGAGACCCAGTACTTC
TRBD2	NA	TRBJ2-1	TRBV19	CASSRLAGGHNEQFF	TGTGCCAGTAGTAGACTAGCGGGAGGGCACAATGAGCAGTTCTTC
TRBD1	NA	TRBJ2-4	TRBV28	CASTPGTGDRAINIQYF	TGTGCCAGCACCCCGGGGACAGGGGACAGGGCTATCAACATTCAGTACTTC
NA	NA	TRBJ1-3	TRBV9	CASSTRQEMPGNTIYF	TGTGCCAGCAGCACCCGACAGGAGATGCCTGGAAACACCATATATTTT
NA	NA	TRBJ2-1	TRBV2	CASSEAKISGGINEQFF	TGTGCCAGCAGTGAAGCGAAAATTAGCGGAGGAATCAATGAGCAGTTCTTC
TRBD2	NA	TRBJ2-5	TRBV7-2	CASSLTPSGQETQYF	TGTGCCAGCAGCTTAACCCCTAGCGGGCAAGAGACCCAGTACTTC
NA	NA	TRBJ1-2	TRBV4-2	CASSQDGQAVSGYTF	TGTGCCAGCAGCCAAGACGGGCAGGCCGTGAGTGGCTACACCTTC
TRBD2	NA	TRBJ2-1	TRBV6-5	CASSRDYQQDNEQFF	TGTGCCAGCAGCCGGGACTACCAGCAAGACAATGAGCAGTTCTTC
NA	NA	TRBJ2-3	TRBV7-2	CASSFSGATTDTQYF	TGTGCCAGCAGCTTTTCGGGAGCCACCACAGATACGCAGTATTTT
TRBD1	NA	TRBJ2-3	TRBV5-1	CASSWTGQGTDTQYF	TGCGCCAGCAGCTGGACGGGACAGGGCACAGATACGCAGTATTTT
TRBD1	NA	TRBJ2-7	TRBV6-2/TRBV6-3	CASSSRDRGLYEQYF	TGTGCCAGCAGTTCCCGGGACAGGGGGCTCTACGAGCAGTACTTC
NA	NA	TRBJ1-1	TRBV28	CAIKPRDRMNTEAFF	TGTGCCATAAAACCTCGAGACAGAATGAACACTGAAGCTTTCTTT
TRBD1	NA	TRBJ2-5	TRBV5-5	CASSLEGTVQETQYF	TGTGCCAGCAGCTTGGAGGGGACAGTACAAGAGACCCAGTACTTC
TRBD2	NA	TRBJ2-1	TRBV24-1	CATSDQAGAGLGEQFF	TGTGCCACCAGTGATCAAGCGGGAGCCGGGTTGGGGGAGCAGTTCTTC
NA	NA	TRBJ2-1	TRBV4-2	CASSQLRVGDNEQFF	TGTGCCAGCAGCCAACTCCGGGTCGGGGACAATGAGCAGTTCTTC